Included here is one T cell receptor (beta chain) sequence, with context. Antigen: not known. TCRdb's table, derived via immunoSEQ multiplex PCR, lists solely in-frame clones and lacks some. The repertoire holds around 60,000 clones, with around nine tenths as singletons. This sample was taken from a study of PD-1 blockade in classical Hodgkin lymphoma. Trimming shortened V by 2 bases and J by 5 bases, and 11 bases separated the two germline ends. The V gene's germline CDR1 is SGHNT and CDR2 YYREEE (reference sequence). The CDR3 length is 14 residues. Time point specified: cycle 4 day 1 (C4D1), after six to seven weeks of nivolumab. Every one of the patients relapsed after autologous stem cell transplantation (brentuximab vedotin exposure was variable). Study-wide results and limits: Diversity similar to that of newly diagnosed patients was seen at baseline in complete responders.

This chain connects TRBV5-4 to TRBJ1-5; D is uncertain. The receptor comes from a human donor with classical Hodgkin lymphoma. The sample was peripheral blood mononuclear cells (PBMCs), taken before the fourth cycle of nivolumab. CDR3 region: CASSFYGVDQPQHF. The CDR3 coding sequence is TGTGCCAGCAGCTTTTATGGGGTCGATCAGCCCCAGCATTTT.